This entry lists 21 T cell receptor beta chains sequenced from one sample in a study of T cell repertoires in cytomegalovirus infection. Antigen specificity for these receptors is unknown. MiXCR was run by TCRdb on the reads, yielding one entry per CDR3 protein. The data contain about 100,000 distinct CDR3 sequences, 25% to 30% of them singletons. The sequences come from CD8+ T cells from cultured PBMCs, collected from culture after CMV antigen stimulation. The source of these receptors is a human donor in good health (CMV status not recorded). Some clones in this sample may be carry-over from other donors' samples.

V is TRBV19 and J is TRBJ2-6, with 8 positions matching TRBD2. Losses at the gene ends were 3 bases for V and 2 bases for J; bases not matched to a gene: 3. The CDR3 contains 16 residues. CDR1 LNHDA and CDR2 SQIVND come from the germline V gene (reference sequence). CDR3 DNA sequence: TGTGCCAGTAGTATCGAGCGGGGGCCTGGGGCCAACGTCCTGACTTTC. As protein: CASSIERGPGANVLTF.

This clonotype was seen many times. The chain employs TRBV20-1 and TRBJ1-5, with D perhaps TRBD1 (6 bases). Per germline, CDR1 DFQATT and CDR2 SNEGSKA (reference sequence). CDR3 length equals 12 residues. The CDR3 here is CGRGGGNQPQHF. DNA for the CDR3: TGCGGGAGAGGGGGGGGCAATCAGCCCCAGCATTTT.

On this clonotype: One end of the junction fails to match germline, which may point to a read error. The chain links TRBV4-1 to TRBJ2-1; the match to TRBD2 covers 11 bases. The CDR3 is 14 residues long. Germline CDR1 MGHRA, CDR2 YSYEKL. CDR3 sequence reads: CASHGTSGYNEQFF. Here the CDR3 DNA reads TGTGCCAGCCACGGGACTAGCGGATACAATGAGCAGTTCTTC.

This clonotype was detected only a few times. This chain links TRBV7-2 with TRBJ2-1; D unclear. Germline CDR1 reads SGHTA; CDR2 reads FQGNSA. The CDR3 length is 13 residues. Trimming left V 3 bases short and J 2 bases short, with 5 bases between. DNA of the CDR3: TGTGCCAGCAGCTTGGTTACCTACAATGAGCAGTTCTTC. This encodes CASSLVTYNEQFF. Looking up the rest from reference TRBV7-2 and TRBJ2-1 gives the full variable domain: GAGVSQSPSNKVTEKGKDVELRCDPISGHTALYWYRQSLGQGLEFLIYFQGNSAPDKSGLPSDRFSAERTGGSVSTLTIQRTQQEDSAVYLCASSLVTYNEQFFGPGTRLTVL.

This clonotype was found many times. This sequence joins TRBV27 and TRBJ1-4; 7 bases are a match to TRBD1. V was pared by 5 bases and J by 7 bases, with 7 bases of the junction left unmatched. Germline V gene lookup returns CDR1 MNHEY and CDR2 SMNVEV (reference sequence). The CDR3 contains 14 residues. Written as DNA, the CDR3 is TGTGCCAGCAGTCAACAGGGGTTCAGTGAAAAACTGTTTTTT. Translated, it gives CASSQQGFSEKLFF.

CDR3 loop: CASSRGTSGLSTDTQYF. The DNA for the CDR3 is TGTGCCAGTAGTCGCGGGACTAGCGGGTTATCCACAGATACGCAGTATTTT. This sequence joins TRBV19 and TRBJ2-3; TRBD2 matches 12 bases. The CDR3 length is 17 residues. CDR1 is LNHDA and CDR2 is SQIVND in the germline V gene (reference sequence). J lost 2 bases, V lost 5 bases, and 8 bases had no gene match.

Only a few counts were recorded for this clonotype. The chain has TRBV19 and TRBJ2-1, with D tentatively TRBD2 (7 bases). V lost 1 base and J 6 bases, leaving 10 bases between the germline ends. The CDR3 sequence is 14 residues long. CDR1 is LNHDA and CDR2 is SQIVND in the germline V gene (reference sequence). CDR3 sequence (DNA): TGTGCCAGTAGTATAGTGGGGGGGCCCAATGAGCAGTTCTTC. Amino acids: CASSIVGGPNEQFF.

As DNA, the CDR3 is TGTGCCAGTATGTTAGCGGGGGGGCTAAATGAGCAGTTCTTC. This sequence encodes CASMLAGGLNEQFF. This rearrangement joins TRBV19 to TRBJ2-1; TRBD2 agrees at 11 bases. Germline assignment: CDR1 LNHDA and CDR2 SQIVND (reference sequence). Trimming cost V 7 bases and J 7 bases; bases outside gene matches: 6. This CDR3 has 14 residues. Drawing the rest from reference TRBV19 and TRBJ2-1, the complete variable domain is DGGITQSPKYLFRKEGQNVTLSCEQNLNHDAMYWYRQDPGQGLRLIYYSQIVNDFQKGDIAEGYSVSREKKESFPLTVTSAQKNPTAFYLCASMLAGGLNEQFFGPGTRLTVL.

This clonotype was seen only a few times. The chain uses TRBV6-5 and TRBJ2-1; D assignment may be TRBD1 or TRBD2 (5 bases each). The CDR3 runs to 16 residues. CDR1 and CDR2 (germline): MNHEY, SVGAGI. Trimming took 0 bases from V and 5 from J, leaving 14 bases between them. CDR3 DNA: TGTGCCAGCAGTTACTCGAGGGCAGGGCTGGACAATGAGCAGTTCTTC. This sequence encodes CASSYSRAGLDNEQFF.

This clonotype was found many times. The chain links TRBV7-9 to TRBJ2-7, with a tentative D call TRBD2 (6 bases). The ends were cut back, 5 bases at V and 0 bases at J, with 17 bases in the middle. CDR3 size: 16 residues. Germline V CDR1 and CDR2: SEHNR, FQNEAQ (reference sequence). CDR3 loop: CASSRGSAGFSYEQYF. The CDR3 coding sequence is TGTGCCAGCAGCCGTGGATCAGCGGGTTTCTCCTACGAGCAGTACTTC. The variable domain in full, with the rest retrieved from reference TRBV7-9 and TRBJ2-7, is DTGVSQNPRHKITKRGQNVTFRCDPISEHNRLYWYRQTLGQGPEFLTYFQNEAQLEKSRLLSDRFSAERPKGSFSTLEIQRTEQGDSAMYLCASSRGSAGFSYEQYFGPGTRLTVT.

In its sample, this clonotype was seen a few times. The J gene is TRBJ1-1, the V gene TRBV28, with a tentative D call TRBD1 (5 bases). In germline, CDR1 is MDHEN, CDR2 SYDVKM. CDR3 length equals 17 residues. V shed 8 bases and J shed 1 base, with 23 bases lying between them. CDR3 sequence (DNA): TGTGCCAGCCTACCGGTCGGGGCGAGGGTAGAGAACACTGAAGCTTTCTTT. Its protein product is CASLPVGARVENTEAFF.

This clonotype was observed a few times. The CDR3 DNA reads as TGTGCCAGCAGGGCAGGGGCACGTTACGAGCAGTACTTC. Its translation: CASRAGARYEQYF. The chain links TRBV6-5 to TRBJ2-7; D might be TRBD1 (6 bases). V dropped 6 bases and J dropped 4 bases, with 13 bases sitting between them. Germline CDR1 MNHEY, CDR2 SVGAGI. The CDR3 loop spans 13 amino acids.

This clonotype turned up a few times. The rearrangement uses TRBV20-1 and TRBJ1-1; D ambiguous. This CDR3 comprises 12 residues. From germline, CDR1 is DFQATT and CDR2 SNEGSKA (reference sequence). V was pared by 6 bases and J by 5 bases, with 13 bases between. The CDR3 coding sequence is TGCAGTGCCCATCTTAGGGAGACTGAAGCTTTCTTT. Protein: CSAHLRETEAFF.

This clonotype was observed a handful of times. The J gene is TRBJ2-5, the V gene TRBV7-8; no firm D call. Trimming cost V 5 bases and J 5 bases, with 18 bases left between them. The CDR3 extends over 15 amino acids. The germline V gene has CDR1 SGHVS and CDR2 FQNEAQ. As DNA, the CDR3 is TGTGCCAGCAGCGTCAGGAACGAACTGCCCGAGACCCAGTACTTC. Protein: CASSVRNELPETQYF.

This chain links TRBV24-1 with TRBJ2-1, with D perhaps matching TRBD1 or TRBD2 (6 bases each). Germline values: CDR1 KGHDR, CDR2 SFDVKD. The ends were cut back, 1 base at V and 0 bases at J, with 9 bases in the middle. The CDR3 sequence is 16 residues long. This CDR3 is CATSDLGGPSYNEQFF. The CDR3 coding sequence is TGTGCCACCAGTGATTTAGGGGGGCCCTCCTACAATGAGCAGTTCTTC.

J is TRBJ2-7 and V is TRBV6-5, with D tentatively TRBD1 (6 bases). The CDR3 spans 13 residues. Germline CDR1 and CDR2: MNHEY and SVGAGI. V was clipped by 9 bases and J by 1 base, with 13 bases between them. CDR3 DNA sequence: TGTGCCAGTTCCACGAGGGGGTCCTACGAGCAGTACTTC. It yields the protein CASSTRGSYEQYF.

The chain recombines TRBV7-9 with TRBJ2-7; D not certain. The CDR3 runs to 10 residues. Germline CDR1 is SEHNR and CDR2 is FQNEAQ (reference sequence). Trimming left V 4 bases short and J 6 bases short, with 4 bases between. The chain's CDR3 is CASSSIEQYF. CDR3 DNA: TGTGCCAGCAGCTCGATCGAGCAGTACTTC.

This clonotype turned up a few times. The gene calls are TRBV7-9 and TRBJ2-1, with 11 positions matching TRBD2. V shed 8 bases and J 5 bases; nucleotides not matched to a gene: 11. Germline V gene lookup returns CDR1 SEHNR and CDR2 FQNEAQ (reference sequence). CDR3 length: 16 amino acids. The CDR3 is CASVSTGTSGNNEQFF. The CDR3 coding sequence is TGTGCCAGCGTCTCCACCGGGACTAGCGGTAACAATGAGCAGTTCTTC.

This clonotype was detected a few times. V and J are TRBV28 and TRBJ2-7, with a weak D call TRBD2 (5 bases). CDR1 and CDR2 from the germline V gene are MDHEN and SYDVKM. The ends were cut back, 5 bases at V and 5 bases at J, with 13 bases in the middle. The CDR3 covers 13 residues. The CDR3 loop reads CASSPKPGDEQYF. CDR3 coding DNA: TGTGCCAGCAGTCCTAAGCCCGGGGACGAGCAGTACTTC. The variable domain in full, with the rest retrieved from reference TRBV28 and TRBJ2-7, is DVKVTQSSRYLVKRTGEKVFLECVQDMDHENMFWYRQDPGLGLRLIYFSYDVKMKEKGDIPEGYSVSREKKERFSLILESASTNQTSMYLCASSPKPGDEQYFGPGTRLTVT.

This clonotype was detected ten times or more. The chain is built from TRBV9 and TRBJ1-1; possible D gene TRBD1, 5 bases. The ends were cut back, 3 bases at V and 2 bases at J, with 14 bases in the middle. Germline V gene lookup returns CDR1 SGDLS and CDR2 YYNGEE. The CDR3 sequence is 15 residues long. Here the CDR3 reads CASSDRQIINTEAFF. DNA for the CDR3: TGTGCCAGCAGCGACCGACAGATAATAAACACTGAAGCTTTCTTT.

The rearrangement links TRBV4-1 to TRBJ2-7; D gene ambiguous. Germline-derived CDR1 and CDR2 are MGHRA and YSYEKL. V shed 0 bases and J shed 6 bases, with 18 bases lying between them. There are 16 residues in the CDR3. Here the CDR3 reads CASSQEDLGSLGEQYF. CDR3 in DNA: TGCGCCAGCAGCCAAGAGGATCTTGGATCTCTAGGCGAGCAGTACTTC.